The following is a T cell receptor beta chain sequence with its context. What this receptor recognizes is not known. No base quality information exists; no much larger clone differs at one position. Trimming leaves V shorter by 0 bases and J shorter by 6 bases, with the junction holding 5 bases beyond the gene matches. Via the germline V gene, CDR1 is SGHRS and CDR2 YFSETQ. Inclusive of the bounding cysteine and phenylalanine, the CDR3 is 16 residues long. Only the CDR3 part of the read is kept: 48 bases, read in frame from the first base. Enrolling through a virtual design, the prospective study's participants ranged in age from roughly 18 to 95 years and lived across around 25 United States geographic areas. To assign participants to cohorts, the prospective study relied on clinical history that participants themselves reported in a screening survey and a study questionnaire. Recovered participants in ImmuneRACE Cohort 3 were defined by two consecutive negative NP/OP PCR tests, clearance by a healthcare professional, or resolution of symptoms. In the prospective study, mobile phlebotomists collected whole blood, serum and a nasopharyngeal or oropharyngeal swab from each participant. Additional blood draws and questionnaires over an approximately 2-month period could optionally be provided by prospective study participants. Before DNA extraction, blood samples from the prospective study were shipped at room temperature or frozen.

TCRbeta CDR3 regions were amplified from genomic DNA using the immunoSEQ Assay, a bias-controlled multiplex PCR. On the study's bioinformatics: Within the assay, amplification of reference gene primers was used to estimate how many nucleated cells each sample contained. To quantify the absolute abundance of each unique TCRbeta CDR3 rearrangement, sequence reads were collapsed and filtered. For each sample, productive Simpson clonality was calculated as the square root of Simpson's diversity index across productive rearrangements. The table comes from immuneACCESS by way of TCRdb, which keeps in-frame sequences with V and J called. Part of the clones is missing from these tables; in studies checked, under half for an unresolved V gene and the rest for unknown reasons. The D gene and trimming were derived from the DNA, and the V and J assignments and clone size from that table. Present in this sample are about 400,000 clones, roughly 90% of which were seen just once. The ten largest clonotypes hold about 1.7% of the sample.

The sample belongs to a study of blood T cell repertoires in COVID-19 (dated by TCRdb to 2019 to 2021). The study in broad terms: Collaborator samples came from the United States, Italy and Spain and covered acute and convalescent phases of COVID-19. The prospective study material was composed of cDNA or gDNA derived from T cells, B-cell-depleted T cells, or PBMCs. Deeply sampled blood TCRbeta repertoires from subjects exposed to, actively infected with, or recovered from COVID-19 were included in the dataset. The repertoires were made available in a free public database intended to serve as a resource for research on the immune response to SARS-CoV-2. The samples were drawn from two sources: the first 160 participants of the ongoing ImmuneRACE study, and 1,200 or so subjects contributed by 6 global collaborators. A de-identified subject ID, COVID-19 status, age in years and sex were almost always included in the sample metadata. Where available, HLA class I and class II types were taken from metadata supplied by the sample provider and were not determined by assay-based typing.

Paper-wide results and their limitations: The amount of clinical and demographic metadata varied by source and participant and was provided uncurated.

Sequencing input: PBMCs or T cells enriched from blood (not recorded which). The origin of this receptor is a woman aged 30 to 39 who had recovered from COVID-19. The V and J segments used are TRBV5-1 and TRBJ2-2, with TRBD2 identical over 10 junction bases. The sequence in DNA is TGCGCCAGCAGCTTGGCCTCTAGCGGGGGCGCCGGGGAGCTGTTTTTT. Its protein reads: CASSLASSGGAGELFF. Supplemented by the reference TRBV5-1 and TRBJ2-2 proteins around the CDR3, the complete variable domain is KAGVTQTPRYLIKTRGQQVTLSCSPISGHRSVSWYQQTPGQGLQFLFEYFSETQRNKGNFPGRFSGRQFSNSRSEMNVSTLELGDSALYLCASSLASSGGAGELFFGEGSRLTVL.